The clone carrying this T cell receptor beta chain was seen at least ten times. CDR3 size: 14 residues. V was cut by 2 bases and J by 3 bases, with 9 bases left in between. Germline V gives CDR1 MDHEN, CDR2 SYDVKM. Exclusions: uncontrolled infection, other autoimmune disease, pregnancy, lactation. This entry comes from a study of T cells in Graves' hyperthyroidism and ophthalmopathy. Amplification of TCR beta CDR3 regions was performed using RNA transcripts as template. The HTBI primer set was used in a first-round RT-PCR of the TCR CDR3. TCRdb ran MiXCR on the multiplex PCR reads and lists one entry per CDR3 protein. The sample records 400,000 to 600,000 distinct CDR3 sequences, about 16% being singletons.

The rearrangement links TRBV28 to TRBJ2-3; D may be TRBD2 (6 bases). This sequence was found in a woman in her thirties with Graves' ophthalmopathy. The specimen sequenced was blood. CDR3 bases: TGTGCCAGCAGTTTAGCGGGGCGTACAGATACGCAGTATTTT. This translates into CASSLAGRTDTQYF.